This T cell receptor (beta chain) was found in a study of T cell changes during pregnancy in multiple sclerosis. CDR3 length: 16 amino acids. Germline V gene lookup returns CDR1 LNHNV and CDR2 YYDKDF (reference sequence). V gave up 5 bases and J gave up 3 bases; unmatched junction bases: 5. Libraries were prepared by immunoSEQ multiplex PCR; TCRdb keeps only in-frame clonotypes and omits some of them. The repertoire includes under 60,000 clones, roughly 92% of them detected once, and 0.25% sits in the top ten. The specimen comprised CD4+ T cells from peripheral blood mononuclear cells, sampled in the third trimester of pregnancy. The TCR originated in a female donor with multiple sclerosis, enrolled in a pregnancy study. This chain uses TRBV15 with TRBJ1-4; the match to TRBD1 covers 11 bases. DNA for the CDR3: TGTGCCACCAGCGGAGGACAGGGGGCGCCTAATGAAAAACTGTTTTTT. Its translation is CATSGGQGAPNEKLFF.